Listed here is a single T cell receptor beta chain. Germline loops: CDR1 GTSNPN, CDR2 SVGIG (reference sequence). Trimming removed 6 bases at V and 8 bases at J, with 13 bases between. The CDR3 covers 11 residues. These data originate in a study of OX40 agonist ivuxolimab in advanced cancers. Study context: Ivuxolimab, an antibody acting as an agonist of OX40 (CD134), was used to treat patients.

Sequencing used immunoSEQ multiplex PCR; TCRdb keeps in-frame clones, though not all of them. The table lists under 80,000 clones, approximately 81% of them singletons. Source: CD4+ or CD8+ T cells sorted from blood, taken in a trial of the OX40 agonist ivuxolimab. The chain has TRBV30 and TRBJ1-2, with no clear D. This receptor was identified in an adult with an advanced solid tumor such as melanoma, head and neck, liver or kidney cancer. CDR3 loop: CACRGSDGYTF. The CDR3 DNA sequence: TGTGCCTGCCGGGGTTCGGACGGCTACACCTTC.